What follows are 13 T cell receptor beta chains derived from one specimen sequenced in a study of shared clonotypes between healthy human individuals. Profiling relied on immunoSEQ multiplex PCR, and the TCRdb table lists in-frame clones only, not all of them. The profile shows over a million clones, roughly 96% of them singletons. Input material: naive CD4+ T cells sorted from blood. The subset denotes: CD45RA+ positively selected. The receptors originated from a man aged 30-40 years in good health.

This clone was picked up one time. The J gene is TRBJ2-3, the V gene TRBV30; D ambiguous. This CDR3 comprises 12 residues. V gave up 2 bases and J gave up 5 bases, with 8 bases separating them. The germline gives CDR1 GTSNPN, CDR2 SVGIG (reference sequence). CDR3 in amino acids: CAWSRDVDTQYF. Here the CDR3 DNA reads TGTGCCTGGAGTCGAGATGTAGATACGCAGTATTTT.

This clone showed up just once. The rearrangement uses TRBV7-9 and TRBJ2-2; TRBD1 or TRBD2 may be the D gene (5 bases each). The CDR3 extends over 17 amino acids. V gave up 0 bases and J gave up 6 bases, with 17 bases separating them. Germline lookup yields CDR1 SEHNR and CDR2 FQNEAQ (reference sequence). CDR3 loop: CASSLALQVLGAGELFF. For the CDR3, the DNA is TGTGCCAGCAGCTTAGCCCTACAGGTCTTGGGGGCCGGGGAGCTGTTTTTT. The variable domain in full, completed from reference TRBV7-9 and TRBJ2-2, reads DTGVSQNPRHKITKRGQNVTFRCDPISEHNRLYWYRQTLGQGPEFLTYFQNEAQLEKSRLLSDRFSAERPKGSFSTLEIQRTEQGDSAMYLCASSLALQVLGAGELFFGEGSRLTVL.

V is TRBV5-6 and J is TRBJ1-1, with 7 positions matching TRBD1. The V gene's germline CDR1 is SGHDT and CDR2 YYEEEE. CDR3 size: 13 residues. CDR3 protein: CAWTGQTDTEAFF. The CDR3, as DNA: TGTGCTTGGACGGGACAGACCGACACTGAAGCTTTCTTT.

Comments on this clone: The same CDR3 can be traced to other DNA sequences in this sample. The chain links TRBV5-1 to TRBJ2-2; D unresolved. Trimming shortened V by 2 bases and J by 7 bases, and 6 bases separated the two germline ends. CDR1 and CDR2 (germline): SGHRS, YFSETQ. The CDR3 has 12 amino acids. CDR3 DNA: TGCGCCAGCAGCTTAGTAGGCGGGGAGCTGTTTTTT. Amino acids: CASSLVGGELFF.

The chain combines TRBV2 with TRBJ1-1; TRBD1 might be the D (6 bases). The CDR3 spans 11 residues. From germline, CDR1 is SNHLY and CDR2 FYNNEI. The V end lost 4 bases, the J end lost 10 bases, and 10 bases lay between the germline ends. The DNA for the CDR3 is TGTGCCAGCAGTGTGGGCAGGGGAGCTTTCTTT. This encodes CASSVGRGAFF.

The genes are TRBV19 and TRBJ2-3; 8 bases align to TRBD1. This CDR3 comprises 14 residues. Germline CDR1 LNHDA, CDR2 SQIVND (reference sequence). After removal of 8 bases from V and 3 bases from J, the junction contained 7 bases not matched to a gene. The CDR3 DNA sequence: TGTGCCAGTCAAGACAGGGGAGAAACAGATACGCAGTATTTT. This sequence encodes CASQDRGETDTQYF.

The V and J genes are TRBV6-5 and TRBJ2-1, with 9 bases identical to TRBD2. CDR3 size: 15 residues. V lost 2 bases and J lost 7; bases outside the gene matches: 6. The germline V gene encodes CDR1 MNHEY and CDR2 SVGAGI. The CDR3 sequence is CASSYGGLAGNEQFF. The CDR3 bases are TGTGCCAGCAGTTACGGGGGTCTAGCGGGGAATGAGCAGTTCTTC.

In DNA form, the CDR3 reads TGCGCCAGCAGCTGGAGCGGGGTTAACACCGGGGAGCTGTTTTTT. It is translated as CASSWSGVNTGELFF. The V call is TRBV5-1, the J call TRBJ2-2, with 7 bases aligning to TRBD2. Germline V CDR1 and CDR2: SGHRS, YFSETQ. V was pared by 3 bases and J by 2 bases, with 4 bases of the junction left unmatched. This CDR3 spans 15 amino acids. The whole variable domain, remainder taken from reference TRBV5-1 and TRBJ2-2, is KAGVTQTPRYLIKTRGQQVTLSCSPISGHRSVSWYQQTPGQGLQFLFEYFSETQRNKGNFPGRFSGRQFSNSRSEMNVSTLELGDSALYLCASSWSGVNTGELFFGEGSRLTVL.

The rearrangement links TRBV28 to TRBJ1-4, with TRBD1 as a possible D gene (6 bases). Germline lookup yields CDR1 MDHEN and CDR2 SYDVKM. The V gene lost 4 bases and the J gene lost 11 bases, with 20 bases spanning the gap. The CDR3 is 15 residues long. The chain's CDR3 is CASSYNSGAQGKLFF. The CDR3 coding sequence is TGTGCCAGCAGTTACAACTCCGGGGCGCAGGGGAAACTGTTTTTT.

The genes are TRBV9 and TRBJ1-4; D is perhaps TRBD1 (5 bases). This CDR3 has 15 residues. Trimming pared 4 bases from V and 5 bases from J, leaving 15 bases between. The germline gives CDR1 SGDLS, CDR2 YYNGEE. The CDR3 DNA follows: TGTGCCAGCAGCTGGGGAATTGGGGGGAATGAAAAACTGTTTTTT. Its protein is CASSWGIGGNEKLFF.

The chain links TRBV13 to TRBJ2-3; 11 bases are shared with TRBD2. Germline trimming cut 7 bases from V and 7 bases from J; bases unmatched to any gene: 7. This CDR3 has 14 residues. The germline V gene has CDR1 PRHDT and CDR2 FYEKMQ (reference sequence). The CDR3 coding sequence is TGTGCCAGCAAGGTAGCGGGAGGGCCATATACGCAGTATTTT. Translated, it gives CASKVAGGPYTQYF. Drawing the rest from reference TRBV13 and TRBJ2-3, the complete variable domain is AAGVIQSPRHLIKEKRETATLKCYPIPRHDTVYWYQQGPGQDPQFLISFYEKMQSDKGSIPDRFSAQQFSDYHSELNMSSLELGDSALYFCASKVAGGPYTQYFGPGTRLTVL.

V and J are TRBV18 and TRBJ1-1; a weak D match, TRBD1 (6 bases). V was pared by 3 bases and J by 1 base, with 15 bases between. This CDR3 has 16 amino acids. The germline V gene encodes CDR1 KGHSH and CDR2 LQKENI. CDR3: CASSPRQRGSNTEAFF. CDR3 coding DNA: TGTGCCAGCTCACCGAGACAAAGGGGGTCGAACACTGAAGCTTTCTTT.

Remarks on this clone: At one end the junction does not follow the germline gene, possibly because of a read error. The CDR3 protein is CASSSVQGANTGELFF. The CDR3 DNA sequence: TGTGCTAGCAGCTCCGTACAGGGGGCGAACACCGGGGAGCTGTTTTTT. This chain links TRBV7-7 with TRBJ2-2; 8 bases map to TRBD1. The germline gives CDR1 SSHAT, CDR2 FNYEAQ (reference sequence). There are 16 residues in the CDR3.